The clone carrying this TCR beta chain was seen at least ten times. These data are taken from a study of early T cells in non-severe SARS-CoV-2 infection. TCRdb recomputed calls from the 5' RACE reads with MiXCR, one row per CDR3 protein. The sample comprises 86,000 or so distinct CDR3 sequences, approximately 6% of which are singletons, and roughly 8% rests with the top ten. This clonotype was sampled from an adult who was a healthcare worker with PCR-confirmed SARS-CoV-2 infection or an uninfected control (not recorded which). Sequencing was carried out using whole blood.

As DNA, the CDR3 is TGTGCCAGCAGCCTTTTCGGGAGCACTGAAGCTTTCTTT. This gives the protein CASSLFGSTEAFF. The rearrangement links TRBV16 to TRBJ1-1, with unresolved D. Germline V lookup: CDR1 KGHSY, CDR2 FQNENV. This CDR3 comprises 13 residues. V gave up 4 bases and J gave up 4 bases, with 10 bases separating them.